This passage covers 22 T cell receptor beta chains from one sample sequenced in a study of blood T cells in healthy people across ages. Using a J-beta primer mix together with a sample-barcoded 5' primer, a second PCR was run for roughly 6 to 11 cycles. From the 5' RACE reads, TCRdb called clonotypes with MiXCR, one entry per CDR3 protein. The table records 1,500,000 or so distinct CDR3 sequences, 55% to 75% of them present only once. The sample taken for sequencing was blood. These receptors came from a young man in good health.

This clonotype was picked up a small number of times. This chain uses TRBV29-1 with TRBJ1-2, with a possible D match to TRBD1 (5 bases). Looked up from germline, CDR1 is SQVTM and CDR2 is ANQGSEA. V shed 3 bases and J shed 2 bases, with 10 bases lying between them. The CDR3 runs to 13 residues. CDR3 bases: TGCAGCGTTGAGTTGCCAGGGAACTATGGCTACACCTTC. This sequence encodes CSVELPGNYGYTF. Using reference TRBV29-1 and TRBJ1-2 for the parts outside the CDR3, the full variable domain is SAVISQKPSRDICQRGTSLTIQCQVDSQVTMMFWYRQQPGQSLTLIATANQGSEATYESGFVIDKFPISRPNLTFSTLTVSNMSPEDSSIYLCSVELPGNYGYTFGSGTRLTVV.

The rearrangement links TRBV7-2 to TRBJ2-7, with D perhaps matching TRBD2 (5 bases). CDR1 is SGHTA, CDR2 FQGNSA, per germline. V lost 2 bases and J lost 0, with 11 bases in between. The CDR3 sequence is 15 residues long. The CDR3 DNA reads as TGTGCCAGCAGCTTACGGAGCGGTACCTCCTACGAGCAGTACTTC. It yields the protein CASSLRSGTSYEQYF.

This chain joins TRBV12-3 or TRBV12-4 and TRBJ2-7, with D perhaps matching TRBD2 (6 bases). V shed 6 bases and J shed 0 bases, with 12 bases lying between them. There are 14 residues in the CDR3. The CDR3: CASSGGDLSYEQYF. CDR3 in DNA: TGTGCCAGCAGCGGCGGGGATCTCTCCTACGAGCAGTACTTC.

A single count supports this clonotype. The CDR3 sequence: CSVGGTDQETQYF. As DNA, the CDR3 is TGCAGCGTTGGGGGGACGGACCAAGAGACCCAGTACTTC. V gene TRBV29-1 combines with J gene TRBJ2-5; D possibly matches TRBD1 or TRBD2 (5 bases each). This CDR3 contains 13 residues. From germline, CDR1 is SQVTM and CDR2 ANQGSEA. The V gene lost 4 bases and the J gene lost 0 bases, with 9 bases spanning the gap.

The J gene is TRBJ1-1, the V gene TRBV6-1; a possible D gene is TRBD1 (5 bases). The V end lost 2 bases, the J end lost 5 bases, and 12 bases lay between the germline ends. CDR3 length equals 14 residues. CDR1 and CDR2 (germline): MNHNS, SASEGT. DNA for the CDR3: TGTGCCAGCAGTGAATGGGCAGGGAAGACTGAAGCTTTCTTT. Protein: CASSEWAGKTEAFF.

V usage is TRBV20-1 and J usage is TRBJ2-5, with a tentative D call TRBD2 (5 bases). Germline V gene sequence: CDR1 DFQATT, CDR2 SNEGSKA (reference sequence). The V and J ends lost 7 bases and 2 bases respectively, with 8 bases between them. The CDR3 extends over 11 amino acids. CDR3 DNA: TGCAGTGTGGACTCTCAAGAGACCCAGTACTTC. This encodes CSVDSQETQYF.

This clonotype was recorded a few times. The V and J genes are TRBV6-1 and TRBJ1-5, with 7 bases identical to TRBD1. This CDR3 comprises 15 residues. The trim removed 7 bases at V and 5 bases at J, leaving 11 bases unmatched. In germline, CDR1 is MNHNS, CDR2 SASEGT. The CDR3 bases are TGTGCCAGCAAAGAATTGGGAACAGGGGATCAGCCCCAGCATTTT. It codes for CASKELGTGDQPQHF.

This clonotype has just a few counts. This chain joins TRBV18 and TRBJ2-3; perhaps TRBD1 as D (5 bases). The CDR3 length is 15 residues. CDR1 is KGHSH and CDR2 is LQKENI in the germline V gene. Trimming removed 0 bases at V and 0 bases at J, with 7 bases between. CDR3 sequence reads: CASSPPAGSTDTQYF. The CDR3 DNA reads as TGTGCCAGCTCACCACCGGCAGGGAGCACAGATACGCAGTATTTT. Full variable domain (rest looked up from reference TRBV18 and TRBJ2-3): NAGVMQNPRHLVRRRGQEARLRCSPMKGHSHVYWYRQLPEEGLKFMVYLQKENIIDESGMPKERFSAEFPKEGPSILRIQQVVRGDSAAYFCASSPPAGSTDTQYFGPGTRLTVL.

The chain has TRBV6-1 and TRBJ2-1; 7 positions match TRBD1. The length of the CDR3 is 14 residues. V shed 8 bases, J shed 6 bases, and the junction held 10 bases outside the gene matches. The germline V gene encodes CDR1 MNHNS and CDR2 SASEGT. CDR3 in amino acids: CASGRAPGGNEQFF. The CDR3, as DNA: TGTGCCAGCGGCCGCGCCCCAGGGGGCAATGAGCAGTTCTTC.

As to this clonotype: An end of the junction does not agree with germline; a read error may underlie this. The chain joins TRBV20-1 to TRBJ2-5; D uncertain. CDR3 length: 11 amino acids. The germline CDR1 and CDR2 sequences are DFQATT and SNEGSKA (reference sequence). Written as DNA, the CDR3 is TGCGGTGCTAGTAGAGTTGCCGGGCAGTACTTC. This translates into CGASRVAGQYF.

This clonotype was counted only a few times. The chain's CDR3 is CASSWTLSGTGDANVLTF. The CDR3 region has the DNA TGCGCCAGCAGCTGGACCCTTTCCGGGACAGGGGACGCCAACGTCCTGACTTTC. This sequence joins TRBV5-1 and TRBJ2-6; 10 nucleotides match TRBD1. The J segment lost 7 bases and the V segment lost 3 bases, leaving 13 bases of the junction unmatched. The CDR3 extends over 18 amino acids. CDR1 is SGHRS and CDR2 is YFSETQ in the germline V gene.

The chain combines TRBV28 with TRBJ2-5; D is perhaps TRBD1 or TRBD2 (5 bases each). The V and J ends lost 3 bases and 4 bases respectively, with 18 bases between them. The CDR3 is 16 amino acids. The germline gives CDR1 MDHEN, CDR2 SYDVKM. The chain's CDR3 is CASSLRVVYQGETQYF. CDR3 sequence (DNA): TGTGCCAGCAGTTTGAGGGTAGTTTATCAGGGAGAGACCCAGTACTTC.

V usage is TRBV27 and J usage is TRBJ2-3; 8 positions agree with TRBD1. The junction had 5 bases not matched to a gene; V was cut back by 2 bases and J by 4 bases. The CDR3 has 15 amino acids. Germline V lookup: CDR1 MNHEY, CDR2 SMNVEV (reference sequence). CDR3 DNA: TGTGCCAGCAGTTTACGACAGGGGATACCAGATACGCAGTATTTT. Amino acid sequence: CASSLRQGIPDTQYF.

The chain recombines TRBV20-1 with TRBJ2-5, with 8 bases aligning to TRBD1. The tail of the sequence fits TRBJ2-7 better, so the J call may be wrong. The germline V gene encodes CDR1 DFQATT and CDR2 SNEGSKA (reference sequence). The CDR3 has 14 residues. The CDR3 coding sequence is TGCAGTGGTTGGGACAGGCGAAATCCTTACGAGCAGTACTTC. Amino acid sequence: CSGWDRRNPYEQYF.

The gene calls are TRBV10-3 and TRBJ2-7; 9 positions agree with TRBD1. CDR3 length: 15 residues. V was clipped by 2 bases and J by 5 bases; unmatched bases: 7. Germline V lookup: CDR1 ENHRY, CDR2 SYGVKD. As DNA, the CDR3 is TGTGCCATCAGTGAGGATCGGGACAGGGTGAACGAGCAGTACTTC. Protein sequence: CAISEDRDRVNEQYF.

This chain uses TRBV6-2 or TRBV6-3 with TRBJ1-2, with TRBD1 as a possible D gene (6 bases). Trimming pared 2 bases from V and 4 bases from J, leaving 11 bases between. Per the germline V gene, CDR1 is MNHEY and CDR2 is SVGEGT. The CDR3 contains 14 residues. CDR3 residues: CASSYRQGTYGYTF. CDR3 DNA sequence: TGTGCCAGCAGTTACAGGCAGGGGACCTATGGCTACACCTTC.

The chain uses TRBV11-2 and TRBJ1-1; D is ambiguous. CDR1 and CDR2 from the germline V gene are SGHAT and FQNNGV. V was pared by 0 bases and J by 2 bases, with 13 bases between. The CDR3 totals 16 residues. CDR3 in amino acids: CASSLDSYDTNTEAFF. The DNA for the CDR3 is TGTGCCAGCAGCTTAGACTCCTACGACACCAACACTGAAGCTTTCTTT.

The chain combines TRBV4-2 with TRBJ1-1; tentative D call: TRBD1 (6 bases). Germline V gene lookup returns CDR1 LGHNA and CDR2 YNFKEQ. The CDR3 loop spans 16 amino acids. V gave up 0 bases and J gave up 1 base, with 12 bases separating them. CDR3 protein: CASSQDLRTANTEAFF. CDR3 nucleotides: TGTGCCAGCAGCCAAGATCTTAGGACAGCGAACACTGAAGCTTTCTTT.

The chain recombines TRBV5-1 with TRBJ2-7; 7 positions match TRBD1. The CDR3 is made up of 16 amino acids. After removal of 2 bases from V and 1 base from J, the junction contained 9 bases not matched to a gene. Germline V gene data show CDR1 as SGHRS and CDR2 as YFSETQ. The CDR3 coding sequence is TGCGCCAGCAGCTTAGACCGGGACAGCTATTCCTACGAGCAGTACTTC. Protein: CASSLDRDSYSYEQYF.

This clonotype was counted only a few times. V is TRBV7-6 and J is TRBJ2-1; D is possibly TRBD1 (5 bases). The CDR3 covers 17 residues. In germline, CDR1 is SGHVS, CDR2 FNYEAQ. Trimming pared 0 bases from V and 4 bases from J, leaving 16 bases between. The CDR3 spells CASSLAYRGREYNEQFF. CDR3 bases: TGTGCCAGCAGCTTAGCCTATCGTGGCAGGGAATACAATGAGCAGTTCTTC.

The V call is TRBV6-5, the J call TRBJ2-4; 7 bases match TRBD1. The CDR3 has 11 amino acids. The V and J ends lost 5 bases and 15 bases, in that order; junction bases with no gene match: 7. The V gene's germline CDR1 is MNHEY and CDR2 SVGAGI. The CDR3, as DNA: TGTGCCAGCAGTCAGACGGACAGGTCGTACTTC. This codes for CASSQTDRSYF.

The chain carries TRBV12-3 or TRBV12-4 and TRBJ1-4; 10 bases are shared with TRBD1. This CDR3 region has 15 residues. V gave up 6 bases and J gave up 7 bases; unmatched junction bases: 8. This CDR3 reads CASSRTGQGTEKLFF. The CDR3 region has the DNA TGTGCCAGCAGCCGCACGGGACAGGGGACTGAAAAACTGTTTTTT.